This T cell receptor beta chain was retrieved from a study of OX40 agonist ivuxolimab in advanced cancers. Study details: At approximately 83% male, the cohort had a mean age of approximately 60 years, ranging from about 23 to 80. Patients with prior anti-PD-1, anti-PD-L1 or anti-CTLA-4 therapy were eligible; about 40% had some.

The CDR3 spans 15 residues. Looked up from germline, CDR1 is SGHTA and CDR2 is FQGNSA. V lost 1 base and J lost 0, with 10 bases in between. Only in-frame clones appear in the TCRdb table, and some are missing; sequencing was by immunoSEQ multiplex PCR. In the table there are fewer than 200,000 clones, approximately 94% of which are singletons. Points on this clone: The antigen remains unidentified.

Study-wide results and caveats: Doses of 0.1 to 3.0 mg/kg were accompanied by clonal expansion of CD4+ and CD8+ blood T cells by week 6.

This receptor was identified in an adult with an advanced solid tumor such as melanoma, head and neck, liver or kidney cancer. This specimen consisted of CD4+ or CD8+ T cells sorted from blood, obtained in a trial of the OX40 agonist ivuxolimab. This sequence joins TRBV7-2 and TRBJ2-7; D might be TRBD2 (5 bases). The CDR3 reads CASSLESGSSYEQYF. The CDR3 DNA follows: TGTGCCAGCAGCTTAGAGTCGGGGAGCTCCTACGAGCAGTACTTC.